This T cell receptor (beta chain) appears in the sequencing data of a study of blood T cell repertoires in COVID-19 (dated by TCRdb to the early 2020s). Concerning the study at large: The collaborator samples originated in the United States, Italy and Spain and spanned the acute and convalescent phases of COVID-19. The material from the prospective study consisted of cDNA or gDNA derived from T cells, B-cell-depleted T cells, or PBMCs. Subjects who had been exposed to COVID-19, were actively infected with it, or had recovered from it provided the deeply sampled blood TCRbeta repertoires that made up the dataset. The repertoires were released in a freely available public database meant as a resource for research on the immune response to SARS-CoV-2. The samples were drawn from the first 160 participants of the ongoing ImmuneRACE study and from 1,254 subjects provided by 6 global collaborators. The sample metadata nearly always contained a de-identified subject ID, COVID-19 status, age in years and sex. Where HLA class I and class II types were available, the types were taken from metadata supplied by the sample provider, not from assay-based typing. What the authors observed across the whole study: How much clinical and demographic metadata was included differed by source and by participant, and the metadata was provided uncurated.

Whole blood was collected in K2EDTA tubes by collaborating institutions according to the institutions' own protocols. For TCRbeta analysis, collaborators shipped samples in one of three forms: frozen whole blood, isolated PBMCs, or DNA extracted from either of those sample types. Trimming takes 4 bases off V and 2 bases off J; junction bases not matched to a gene: 5. CDR1 and CDR2 were assigned from the germline V gene as SGHRS and YFSETQ. CDR3 length: 15 amino acids, cysteine to phenylalanine. Just the 45-base CDR3 DNA is kept, in frame starting at base 1. TCRbeta CDR3 regions were amplified from genomic DNA using the immunoSEQ Assay, a bias-controlled multiplex PCR. The paper's data handling went like this. The number of nucleated cells in each sample was estimated by amplification of reference gene primers within the assay. Sequence reads were collapsed and filtered to measure the absolute abundance of every unique TCRbeta CDR3 rearrangement. For each sample, productive Simpson clonality was calculated as the square root of Simpson's diversity index across productive rearrangements. TCRdb carries this immuneACCESS record with in-frame sequences only. Its versions omit some clonotypes, under half of them owing to an unresolved V gene in the studies checked, with the rest unexplained. That table is the source of V, J and clone size, and D and trimming were worked out from the DNA. The sample table holds roughly 97,000 clones, of which 85% to 90% were seen once. The leading ten clones occupy roughly 14% of the sample.

Points on this clone: Its antigen is currently not known. Per-nucleotide qualities are absent, and no much larger clonotype sits a single base away.

The TCR was taken from a man between 50 and 59 years old with acute or convalescent COVID-19. The chain joins TRBV5-1 to TRBJ2-7; the central 11 bases match TRBD2. Sample: peripheral blood. The sequenced DNA is TGCGCCAGCAGCCTCGGGACTAGCGGCCCCTACGAGCAGTACTTC. Translated, it gives CASSLGTSGPYEQYF.